This TCR beta chain stems from a study of blood T cell repertoires in COVID-19 (TCRdb year 2020). General notes on the study: The collaborator samples originated in the United States, Italy and Spain and spanned the acute and convalescent phases of COVID-19. The prospective study material was composed of cDNA or gDNA derived from T cells, B-cell-depleted T cells, or PBMCs. Deeply sampled blood TCRbeta repertoires from subjects exposed to, actively infected with, or recovered from COVID-19 were included in the dataset. The repertoires were released in a freely available public database intended as a resource for research on the immune response to SARS-CoV-2. Samples were obtained from the ongoing ImmuneRACE study (first 160 participants) and from some 1,200 subjects provided by 6 global collaborators. Nearly every sample came with metadata listing a de-identified subject ID, COVID-19 status, age in years and sex. Where available, HLA class I and class II types were taken from metadata supplied by the sample provider and were not determined by assay-based typing. The paper as a whole reports these results and caveats: The amount of clinical and demographic metadata varied by source and participant and was provided uncurated.

This clone was observed a few times. The clone's antigen remains unknown. Nothing much larger sits one base from this clone, and base qualities are not available. The collaborating institutions used their own protocols to collect whole blood in K2EDTA tubes. Collaborator samples were shipped for TCRbeta analysis as frozen whole blood, isolated PBMCs, or DNA extracted from either sample type. The immunoSEQ Assay, a bias-controlled multiplex PCR, was used to amplify TCRbeta CDR3 regions from genomic DNA. Under the source paper's analysis protocol: Nucleated cell counts per sample were estimated from amplification of reference gene primers within the assay. Sequence reads were collapsed and filtered to measure the absolute abundance of every unique TCRbeta CDR3 rearrangement. For each sample, productive Simpson clonality was calculated by taking the square root of Simpson's diversity index across productive rearrangements. The clones in this table, taken by TCRdb from immuneACCESS, are in-frame only. Not every clone is retained; where verified, under half of the shortfall comes from an unresolved V gene, and the cause of the rest is unknown. V and J calls and clone size are as listed in that table; D and trimming were resolved from the DNA. The sample data list 120,000 to 150,000 clones, and approximately 80% of these were observed just once. Roughly 13% of the sample goes to the ten largest clones.

Sequencing was done on a sample of peripheral blood. The TCR originated in a man between 60 and 75 years old with active or convalescent COVID-19.

The base sequence is TGTGCCATCAAGATGACGAGGGAACTCACAGATACGCAGTATTTT. This codes for CAIKMTRELTDTQYF. The rearranged chain carries TRBV10-3 and TRBJ2-3; TRBD2 is a weak D gene call, 5 bases matching. V is reduced by 7 bases and J by 2 bases, leaving a spacing of 16 bases between them. CDR1 and CDR2 are drawn from the germline V gene: ENHRY, SYGVKD. Taken from cysteine to phenylalanine, the CDR3 has 15 residues. CDR3 DNA is the only sequence kept; it has 45 bases, read in frame from the first base.